This T cell receptor beta chain is drawn from a study of blood T cell repertoires in COVID-19 (dated by TCRdb to the early 2020s). Looking at the study overall: Samples from collaborators originated in the United States, Italy and Spain and spanned both the acute and convalescent phases of COVID-19. Where available, HLA class I and class II types were obtained from metadata supplied by the sample provider rather than from assay-based typing. A de-identified subject ID, COVID-19 status, age in years and sex were almost always included in the sample metadata. The samples were drawn from two sources: the first 160 participants of the ongoing ImmuneRACE study, and 1,000 to 1,500 subjects contributed by 6 global collaborators. The material from the prospective study consisted of cDNA or gDNA derived from T cells, B-cell-depleted T cells, or PBMCs. A freely available public database, intended as a resource for researchers studying the immune response to SARS-CoV-2, is where the repertoires were released. Subjects who had been exposed to COVID-19, were actively infected with it, or had recovered from it provided the deeply sampled blood TCRbeta repertoires that made up the dataset. What the research found in general, with its limitations: The quantity of clinical and demographic metadata differed by source and by participant and was supplied without curation.

TCRbeta CDR3 regions were amplified from genomic DNA by means of the immunoSEQ Assay, a bias-controlled multiplex PCR. Under the source paper's analysis protocol: Nucleated cell counts per sample were estimated from amplification of reference gene primers within the assay. To quantify the absolute abundance of each unique TCRbeta CDR3 rearrangement, sequence reads were collapsed and filtered. For each sample, productive Simpson clonality was calculated by taking the square root of Simpson's diversity index across productive rearrangements. The table was pulled from immuneACCESS by TCRdb, which kept in-frame rearrangements only. Such tables lose some clones; where checked, under half of the loss comes from unresolved V genes, and the rest has no known cause. V and J calls and clone size come straight from that table; D and trimming were deduced from the DNA. A total of under 150,000 clones appear in this sample, roughly 80% of them only once. Around 8% of the sample lies in the top ten.

With regard to this clone: The antigen it recognizes is unknown. The sample holds no much larger clone one base away, and base qualities are not on file.

Whole blood was collected in K2EDTA tubes by collaborating institutions according to the institutions' own protocols. For TCRbeta analysis, collaborators shipped samples as frozen whole blood, isolated PBMCs, or DNA extracted from either of those sample types. V lost 0 bases and J lost 4 bases; the stretch between them is 21 bases long. From cysteine to phenylalanine, the CDR3 is 18 amino acids long. Here the CDR3 DNA is all that survives: 54 bases in frame from base 1. The clonotype comes from a middle-aged woman with acute or convalescent COVID-19. Here the chain combines TRBV23-1 and TRBJ1-2, with the identity of the D gene unclear. Being an ORF, TRBV23-1 has a function that is uncertain. The sample was peripheral blood. Read as DNA, the sequence is TGCGCCAGCAGTCAATCCCAACGGCGGGGTGATAGGAGCTATGGCTACACCTTC. This is translated as CASSQSQRRGDRSYGYTF.